Ten or more counts support the clone carrying this T cell receptor (beta chain). Using its own MiXCR run on the 5' RACE reads, TCRdb lists one record per CDR3 protein. The sample yields about 46,000 distinct CDR3 sequences, roughly 3.2% seen once. This record comes from a study of neurological immune-mediated disorders. Study-wide background: Multiple sclerosis patients numbering about 34 comprised roughly 30 relapsing-remitting and 3 secondary progressive patients.

The CDR3 consists of 13 residues. V lost 3 bases to trimming and J lost 5 bases, with 10 bases between them. Per the germline V gene, CDR1 is DFQATT and CDR2 is SNEGSKA (reference sequence). The rearrangement joins TRBV20-1 to TRBJ1-4, with D uncertain. The receptor's source is a woman in her fifties or sixties with multiple sclerosis. What was sequenced was PBMCs. The chain's CDR3 is CSASAGLNEKLFF. The CDR3 DNA reads as TGCAGTGCTAGCGCCGGACTAAATGAAAAACTGTTTTTT.